This is a list of T cell receptor beta chains from one sample in a study of neurological immune-mediated disorders. TCRdb reanalysed the 5' RACE reads using MiXCR and keeps one entry per CDR3 protein. The sample has some 60,000 distinct CDR3 sequences; about 2.5% are singletons. The sequenced sample was PBMCs. Receptors were obtained from a man in his fifties or sixties with multiple sclerosis. Each CDR3 is given with its conserved first and last residue. The D gene is left open where the match is weak. Not every row has a clone size; where given, it reads once, few, many or a size class.

size | J | D | V | CDR3 | DNA
many | TRBJ2-1 | NA | TRBV20-1 | CSARPYNEQFF | TGCAGTGCCAGACCTTACAATGAGCAGTTCTTC
many | TRBJ1-5 | NA | TRBV3-1 | CASSQGYQPQHF | TGTGCCAGCAGCCAAGGGTATCAGCCCCAGCATTTT
many | TRBJ2-6 | TRBD1 | TRBV3-1 | CASSGGQGAGANVLTF | TGTGCCAGCAGTGGGGGACAGGGTGCTGGGGCCAACGTCCTGACTTTC
many | TRBJ2-1 | NA | TRBV11-2 | CASSLEVWNEQFF | TGTGCCAGCAGCTTAGAAGTTTGGAATGAGCAGTTCTTC
many | TRBJ2-1 | NA | TRBV5-5 | CASSLTGKEQFF | TGTGCCAGCAGCTTGACAGGGAAAGAGCAGTTCTTC
NA | TRBJ2-7 | NA | TRBV2 | CASSAGYEQYF | TGTGCCAGCAGTGCGGGGTACGAGCAGTACTTC
NA | TRBJ2-5 | NA | TRBV15 | CATSRDRVGGLETQYF | TGTGCCACCAGCAGAGATAGAGTGGGGGGCTTAGAGACCCAGTACTTC
many | TRBJ1-2 | TRBD1 | TRBV9 | CASSATGTEMGGYTF | TGTGCCAGCAGCGCAACCGGGACAGAGATGGGAGGCTACACCTTC
many | TRBJ2-6 | TRBD1 | TRBV10-3 | CAIRLDRGAPSGANVLTF | TGTGCCATCAGACTCGACAGGGGCGCCCCCTCTGGGGCCAACGTCCTGACTTTC
many | TRBJ2-7 | NA | TRBV5-5 | CASSLGPTVSYEQYF | TGTGCCAGCAGCTTGGGACCGACAGTTTCCTACGAGCAGTACTTC
many | TRBJ2-7 | NA | TRBV3-1 | CASSQGGVYEQYF | TGTGCCAGCAGCCAAGGGGGGGTCTACGAGCAGTACTTC
many | TRBJ1-1 | NA | TRBV27 | CASRPLNFERMNTEAFF | TGTGCCAGCAGACCCTTGAATTTTGAGAGGATGAACACTGAAGCTTTCTTT
many | TRBJ2-5 | TRBD2 | TRBV9 | CASSVVASGGAVGETQYF | TGTGCCAGCAGCGTAGTTGCGAGCGGGGGGGCCGTTGGTGAGACCCAGTACTTC
many | TRBJ2-1 | TRBD2 | TRBV6-2/TRBV6-3 | CASSWGGLANEQFF | TGTGCCAGCAGTTGGGGAGGACTAGCGAATGAGCAGTTCTTC
many | TRBJ2-7 | TRBD2 | TRBV7-2 | CASSSRPGLAPYEQYF | TGTGCCAGCAGCTCCAGACCGGGACTAGCACCATACGAGCAGTACTTC
many | TRBJ1-3 | NA | TRBV10-2 | CASSESSGVDTIYF | TGCGCCAGCAGTGAGTCTTCGGGGGTCGACACCATATATTTT
many | TRBJ2-5 | TRBD2 | TRBV12-3/TRBV12-4 | CASSPGGPTQYF | TGTGCCAGCAGTCCGGGGGGGCCAACCCAGTACTTC
many | TRBJ2-7 | NA | TRBV12-3/TRBV12-4 | CASSHHRKQYF | TGTGCCAGCAGCCACCACCGAAAACAGTACTTC
many | TRBJ2-1 | TRBD2 | TRBV20-1 | CSARPPGLALDEQFF | TGCAGTGCTAGACCACCGGGACTAGCTCTGGATGAGCAGTTCTTC
many | TRBJ1-5 | NA | TRBV7-9 | CASSLGSGNQPQHF | TGTGCCAGCAGCTTAGGGTCAGGAAATCAGCCCCAGCATTTT
few | TRBJ2-6 | TRBD2 | TRBV4-2 | CASSQDAAGGVSGANVLTF | TGTGCCAGCAGCCAAGATGCGGCGGGGGGGGTCTCTGGGGCCAACGTCCTGACTTTC
many | TRBJ2-7 | NA | TRBV29-1 | CSVQGSEQYF | TGCAGCGTCCAGGGTTCCGAGCAGTACTTC
many | TRBJ1-2 | TRBD1 | TRBV5-1 | CASSGDRADGYTF | TGCGCCAGCAGCGGGGACAGGGCAGATGGCTACACCTTC
many | TRBJ2-2 | TRBD1 | TRBV20-1 | CSARVPPTGVNTGELFF | TGCAGTGCTAGGGTTCCTCCGACAGGGGTGAACACCGGGGAGCTGTTTTTT
few | TRBJ2-1 | TRBD1 | TRBV28 | CASTPLSGQGAMGEQFF | TGTGCCAGCACCCCACTATCGGGACAGGGGGCAATGGGTGAGCAGTTCTTC
once | TRBJ2-7 | NA | TRBV29-1 | CSASGKGGSYEQYF | TGCAGTGCTAGTGGAAAGGGGGGCTCCTACGAGCAGTACTTC
many | TRBJ2-5 | NA | TRBV3-1 | CASSHLKATQYF | TGTGCCAGCAGCCACCTCAAAGCGACCCAGTACTTC
many | TRBJ2-1 | TRBD1 | TRBV7-3 | CASSLFGGTGFNEQFF | TGTGCCAGCAGCTTATTTGGGGGGACAGGGTTCAATGAGCAGTTCTTC
many | TRBJ2-7 | NA | TRBV18 | CASSPLGSSYEQYF | TGTGCCAGCTCACCTCTAGGCAGCTCCTACGAGCAGTACTTC
many | TRBJ2-5 | TRBD2 | TRBV7-2 | CASSLGWGGETQYF | TGTGCCAGCAGCTTAGGTTGGGGGGGGGAGACCCAGTACTTC
many | TRBJ2-1 | NA | TRBV20-1 | CSARGGRPYNEQFF | TGCAGTGCTCGAGGGGGACGCCCCTACAATGAGCAGTTCTTC
few | TRBJ2-3 | NA | TRBV6-1 | CASSDAGTDTQYF | TGTGCTAGCAGTGATGCGGGGACGGATACGCAGTATTTT
many | TRBJ2-1 | NA | TRBV4-3 | CASSQVLQNEQFF | TGCGCCAGCAGCCAAGTTCTCCAGAATGAGCAGTTCTTC
many | TRBJ1-5 | TRBD1 | TRBV6-5 | CASSFSGQGNQPQHF | TGTGCCAGCAGTTTTTCAGGACAGGGAAATCAGCCCCAGCATTTT
NA | TRBJ1-2 | NA | TRBV28 | CASSLPDTYGKGYTF | TGTGCCAGCAGTTTACCGGACACTTACGGGAAGGGCTACACCTTC
many | TRBJ2-7 | NA | TRBV7-8 | CASSAGQLLEQYF | TGTGCCAGCAGCGCGGGACAGCTCCTCGAGCAGTACTTC
many | TRBJ1-3 | NA | TRBV5-1 | CASSLEHSSGNTIYF | TGCGCCAGCAGCTTGGAACATTCCTCTGGAAACACCATATATTTT
many | TRBJ1-4 | NA | TRBV7-6 | CASSSGQKGKLFF | TGTGCCAGCAGCTCTGGACAGAAAGGAAAACTGTTTTTT
many | TRBJ1-2 | NA | TRBV5-1 | CASSLDGYNYGYTF | TGCGCCAGCAGCTTGGACGGGTATAACTATGGCTACACCTTC
many | TRBJ2-7 | NA | TRBV18 | CASSPGDGISYEQYF | TGTGCCAGCTCACCCGGGGACGGAATCTCCTACGAGCAGTACTTC
many | TRBJ1-2 | NA | TRBV4-3 | CASSQEGPVNYGYTF | TGCGCCAGCAGCCAAGAAGGGCCCGTTAACTATGGCTACACCTTC
many | TRBJ2-5 | NA | TRBV6-5 | CASSYSMSGEETQYF | TGTGCCAGCAGTTACTCGATGTCAGGGGAAGAGACCCAGTACTTC
many | TRBJ1-2 | NA | TRBV12-3/TRBV12-4 | CASTSDSDYGYTF | TGTGCCAGCACCTCGGACAGCGACTATGGCTACACCTTC
many | TRBJ2-5 | TRBD2 | TRBV27 | CASSRLLAGVGETQYF | TGTGCCAGCAGTCGACTTCTAGCGGGGGTGGGAGAGACCCAGTACTTC
many | TRBJ2-4 | TRBD2 | TRBV6-2/TRBV6-3 | CASSDGTSGGSDIQYF | TGTGCCAGCAGCGACGGGACTAGCGGGGGATCGGACATTCAGTACTTC
many | TRBJ2-1 | NA | TRBV3-1 | CASSQVFGGEQFF | TGTGCCAGCAGCCAAGTATTCGGAGGTGAGCAGTTCTTC
NA | TRBJ1-5 | TRBD1 | TRBV2 | CASKATGTGAEQPQHF | TGTGCCAGCAAAGCAACCGGGACAGGGGCGGAACAGCCCCAGCATTTT
many | TRBJ1-5 | NA | TRBV20-1 | CSAATWGVLYQPQHF | TGCAGTGCTGCCACTTGGGGGGTCCTTTATCAGCCCCAGCATTTT
many | TRBJ1-2 | NA | TRBV20-1 | CSARGPSYGYTF | TGCAGTGCTAGAGGCCCCTCCTATGGCTACACCTTC
many | TRBJ2-3 | NA | TRBV7-9 | CASSFQGPSTDTQYF | TGTGCCAGCAGCTTCCAAGGGCCCAGCACAGATACGCAGTATTTT